The 29 T cell receptor beta chains in this list originate from one sample, sequenced in a study of blood T cells in healthy people across ages. It was with a sample-barcoded 5' primer and a J-beta primer mix that a second PCR of roughly 7 to 12 cycles was run. TCRdb re-analysed the 5' RACE reads in MiXCR, keeping a single row per CDR3 protein. The sample contains under 2,000,000 distinct CDR3 sequences, around half of which appear only once. The sequenced material came from blood. The receptors here all came from a woman aged 40 to 49 in good health.

The chain employs TRBV13 and TRBJ2-3; D possibly corresponds to TRBD1 (5 bases). The CDR3 contains 16 residues. The germline V and J ends were trimmed by 4 bases and 2 bases, with 16 bases remaining between them. Germline V lookup: CDR1 PRHDT, CDR2 FYEKMQ (reference sequence). The CDR3 protein is CASSSSDRLYTDTQYF. CDR3 DNA: TGTGCCAGCAGCTCCAGCGACAGACTCTACACAGATACGCAGTATTTT.

The chain employs TRBV2 and TRBJ1-1; 7 nucleotides match TRBD1. Trimming took 9 bases from V and 0 from J; bases not matched to a gene: 7. Germline lookup yields CDR1 SNHLY and CDR2 FYNNEI. The CDR3 spans 14 residues. As DNA, the CDR3 is TGTGCCAGACAAACAGGGGCGATGAACACTGAAGCTTTCTTT. It encodes CARQTGAMNTEAFF. The full variable domain, with the rest looked up from reference TRBV2 and TRBJ1-1, is EPEVTQTPSHQVTQMGQEVILRCVPISNHLYFYWYRQILGQKVEFLVSFYNNEISEKSEIFDDQFSVERPDGSNFTLKIRSTKLEDSAMYFCARQTGAMNTEAFFGQGTRLTVV.

The V gene is TRBV10-3, the J gene TRBJ2-7; D tentatively reads TRBD1 or TRBD2 (5 bases each). Germline assignment: CDR1 ENHRY and CDR2 SYGVKD. The CDR3 has 14 amino acids. V lost 2 bases and J lost 0, with 8 bases in between. This CDR3 is CAISEGDDSYEQYF. DNA of the CDR3: TGTGCCATCAGTGAGGGGGACGACTCCTACGAGCAGTACTTC.

This chain connects TRBV9 to TRBJ1-1, with D unresolved. The ends were cut back, 3 bases at V and 11 bases at J, with 26 bases in the middle. Germline CDR1 is SGDLS and CDR2 is YYNGEE. The CDR3 extends over 16 amino acids. The chain's CDR3 is CASSGASSVGIPSAFF. CDR3 DNA sequence: TGTGCCAGCAGCGGAGCCTCATCGGTAGGGATTCCGTCCGCTTTCTTT.

The chain recombines TRBV6-1 with TRBJ1-2; D may be TRBD1 (6 bases). V was clipped by 3 bases and J by 6 bases, with 14 bases between them. This CDR3 comprises 14 residues. CDR1 and CDR2 (germline): MNHNS, SASEGT. The CDR3 reads CASSEEGHFHGYTF. CDR3 DNA: TGTGCCAGCAGTGAGGAGGGACATTTCCATGGCTACACCTTC.

DNA of the CDR3: TGCAGCGTCGGGACTTCCAGAACAGAGACCCAGTACTTC. Protein: CSVGTSRTETQYF. This chain links TRBV29-1 with TRBJ2-5; tentative D call: TRBD2 (6 bases). The CDR3 consists of 13 residues. Germline V gene data show CDR1 as SQVTM and CDR2 as ANQGSEA. V lost 6 bases, J lost 4 bases, and 15 bases lay in between.

This clonotype was observed a few times. V usage is TRBV7-8 and J usage is TRBJ2-5, with 8 bases lining up with TRBD2. Germline V CDR1 and CDR2: SGHVS, FQNEAQ. Germline trimming cut 2 bases from V and 3 bases from J; bases unmatched to any gene: 14. CDR3 size: 18 residues. The CDR3 nucleotides are TGTGCCAGCAGCTTAATGGGGTTCGCGAGCGGGGGTAAAGAGACCCAGTACTTC. Protein sequence: CASSLMGFASGGKETQYF.

This clonotype was seen a handful of times. The CDR3 sequence: CSAPGAGAQEQFF. The CDR3 nucleotides are TGCAGTGCCCCAGGGGCGGGGGCCCAGGAGCAGTTCTTC. The chain combines TRBV20-1 with TRBJ2-1; tentatively, D is TRBD2 (7 bases). CDR1 DFQATT and CDR2 SNEGSKA come from the germline V gene (reference sequence). The CDR3 totals 13 residues. With 6 bases removed from V and 10 bases from J, the gap between germline ends came to 19 bases.

On this clonotype itself: A much larger clone lies one base from this, so it may be a read error. The chain links TRBV6-1 to TRBJ1-2; D is uncertain. The germline V and J ends were trimmed by 2 bases and 3 bases, with 4 bases remaining between them. The CDR3 is 12 residues long. Germline loops: CDR1 MNHNS, CDR2 SASEGT. CDR3 loop: CASSERDYGYTF. In DNA, the CDR3 is TGTGCCAGCAGTGAAAGGGACTATGGCTACACCTTC.

The rearrangement links TRBV27 to TRBJ2-3; D might be TRBD1 or TRBD2, each matching 5 bases. CDR3 length: 15 amino acids. CDR1 MNHEY and CDR2 SMNVEV come from the germline V gene (reference sequence). The ends were cut back, 2 bases at V and 8 bases at J, with 17 bases in the middle. CDR3 region: CASSLEGLLRGTQYF. CDR3 coding DNA: TGTGCCAGCAGTTTAGAGGGCCTACTTAGGGGTACGCAGTATTTT.

CDR3: CASSSVAGATDTQYF. CDR3 DNA sequence: TGTGCCAGCAGTTCCGTAGCGGGAGCCACAGATACGCAGTATTTT. V usage is TRBV27 and J usage is TRBJ2-3; 9 bases match TRBD2. This CDR3 contains 15 residues. J lost 2 bases, V lost 4 bases, and 4 bases had no gene match. CDR1 is MNHEY, CDR2 SMNVEV, per germline (reference sequence).

V usage is TRBV6-5 and J usage is TRBJ2-5, with a tentative D call TRBD2 (6 bases). Germline V gene data show CDR1 as MNHEY and CDR2 as SVGAGI. Trimming shortened V by 9 bases and J by 11 bases, and 22 bases separated the two germline ends. This CDR3 contains 13 residues. CDR3 loop: CASSDGPTGEQYF. The CDR3 region has the DNA TGTGCCAGTTCGGACGGACCTACGGGAGAGCAGTACTTC.

The chain combines TRBV7-8 with TRBJ2-1; TRBD2 matches at 14 bases. The CDR3 covers 23 residues. After removal of 4 bases from V and 0 bases from J, the junction contained 20 bases not matched to a gene. The germline gives CDR1 SGHVS, CDR2 FQNEAQ. CDR3 DNA: TGTGCCAGCAGCTCAAGAAAATACCAAGGACTAGCGGGGGGCAAATTCTCCTACAATGAGCAGTTCTTC. Translated: CASSSRKYQGLAGGKFSYNEQFF. Full variable domain (remainder filled in from reference TRBV7-8 and TRBJ2-1): GAGVSQSPRYKVAKRGQDVALRCDPISGHVSLFWYQQALGQGPEFLTYFQNEAQLDKSGLPSDRFFAERPEGSVSTLKIQRTQQEDSAVYLCASSSRKYQGLAGGKFSYNEQFFGPGTRLTVL.

The rearrangement joins TRBV7-2 to TRBJ2-5; TRBD2 agrees at 8 bases. The CDR3 is 17 amino acids. Germline CDR1 SGHTA, CDR2 FQGNSA. V shed 5 bases and J 1 base; nucleotides not matched to a gene: 12. The CDR3 sequence is CASSRTAGGRFQETQYF. The CDR3 region has the DNA TGTGCCAGCAGCCGCACCGCGGGGGGCCGATTCCAAGAGACCCAGTACTTC.

V gene TRBV20-1 combines with J gene TRBJ2-3; D possibly uses TRBD1 or TRBD2 (5 bases each). From germline, CDR1 is DFQATT and CDR2 SNEGSKA (reference sequence). The CDR3 loop spans 15 amino acids. Trimming left V 5 bases short and J 2 bases short, with 17 bases between. The CDR3 DNA reads TGCAGTGCTGTCCACCGGGACGGAAACACAGATACGCAGTATTTT. This sequence encodes CSAVHRDGNTDTQYF.

V is TRBV6-5 and J is TRBJ1-1; unclear D gene. Germline V gives CDR1 MNHEY, CDR2 SVGAGI. The CDR3 runs 15 residues. The germline V and J ends were trimmed by 0 bases and 8 bases, with 16 bases remaining between them. The CDR3 reads CASSYSTVRTGEAFF. In DNA form, the CDR3 reads TGTGCCAGCAGTTACTCGACTGTTAGAACGGGCGAAGCTTTCTTT.

This chain uses TRBV20-1 with TRBJ2-1, with 9 positions matching TRBD1. The CDR3 contains 12 residues. Looked up from germline, CDR1 is DFQATT and CDR2 is SNEGSKA (reference sequence). After removal of 5 bases from V and 6 bases from J, the junction contained 2 bases not matched to a gene. CDR3 DNA: TGCAGTGCTCAGGACAGGGGCAATGAGCAGTTCTTC. Translating gives CSAQDRGNEQFF.

CDR3 bases: TGCAGTGCGCGCCGGGGAGGCACTGAAGCTTTCTTT. Its protein product is CSARRGGTEAFF. The chain combines TRBV20-1 with TRBJ1-1, with unresolved D. Germline V lookup: CDR1 DFQATT, CDR2 SNEGSKA (reference sequence). This CDR3 contains 12 residues. Trimming pared 6 bases from V and 4 bases from J, leaving 12 bases between.

The chain links TRBV20-1 to TRBJ2-1; TRBD2 aligns across 8 bases. CDR3 size: 14 residues. Germline V gene lookup returns CDR1 DFQATT and CDR2 SNEGSKA (reference sequence). J lost 7 bases, V lost 4 bases, and 9 bases had no gene match. The CDR3 sequence: CSAIAGTPVNEQFF. CDR3 nucleotide sequence: TGCAGTGCTATAGCGGGGACCCCTGTGAATGAGCAGTTCTTC.

V usage is TRBV27 and J usage is TRBJ2-7; a weak D match, TRBD1 (6 bases). V was clipped by 4 bases and J by 3 bases, with 13 bases between them. Germline CDR1 MNHEY, CDR2 SMNVEV (reference sequence). This CDR3 region has 14 residues. The CDR3 nucleotides are TGTGCCAGCAGTTACGGACAGAAAGACTACGAGCAGTACTTC. Encoded protein: CASSYGQKDYEQYF.

The chain links TRBV18 to TRBJ2-1; D might be TRBD1 or TRBD2, each matching 5 bases. The CDR3 length is 16 residues. V was pared by 0 bases and J by 8 bases, with 17 bases between. Per the germline V gene, CDR1 is KGHSH and CDR2 is LQKENI. CDR3 coding DNA: TGTGCCAGCTCACCACCCGGGACCAAGTTTCGGGATGAGCAGTTCTTC. Translating gives CASSPPGTKFRDEQFF.

The V gene is TRBV6-5, the J gene TRBJ2-3, with 15 bases aligning to TRBD2. The CDR3 runs to 19 residues. The germline V gene has CDR1 MNHEY and CDR2 SVGAGI. After removal of 3 bases from V and 2 bases from J, the junction contained 9 bases not matched to a gene. CDR3 region: CASSYSTGTSGGTTDTQYF. The CDR3 nucleotides read TGTGCCAGCAGTTATTCGACCGGGACTAGCGGGGGGACCACAGATACGCAGTATTTT.

The chain joins TRBV7-3 to TRBJ2-1; 8 bases are a match to TRBD1. Gene TRBJ2-7 matches the end of the DNA better, so the J call may be wrong. Per germline, CDR1 SGHTA and CDR2 FQGTGA. The CDR3 totals 15 residues. The CDR3 here is CASSLKQGVNNEQYF. CDR3 bases: TGTGCCAGCAGCTTAAAACAGGGGGTGAACAATGAGCAGTACTTC.

J is TRBJ2-1 and V is TRBV6-2 or TRBV6-3; D perhaps matches TRBD1 (5 bases). This CDR3 has 14 residues. V was trimmed by 2 bases and J by 9 bases, leaving 14 bases between them. Per germline, CDR1 MNHEY and CDR2 SVGEGT. This chain's CDR3 is CASSYGAPSAEQFF. Written as DNA, the CDR3 is TGTGCCAGCAGTTACGGGGCTCCCTCTGCTGAGCAGTTCTTC.

The rearrangement uses TRBV7-2 and TRBJ2-5; D assignment may be TRBD1 or TRBD2 (5 bases each). V shed 5 bases and J shed 6 bases, with 13 bases lying between them. The CDR3 covers 13 residues. Germline CDR1 SGHTA, CDR2 FQGNSA. Here the CDR3 reads CASSGRGEQTQYF. DNA for the CDR3: TGTGCCAGCAGCGGCCGGGGCGAACAGACCCAGTACTTC.

This sequence joins TRBV12-3 or TRBV12-4 and TRBJ2-1, with D unclear. Trimming stripped 5 bases from V and 6 bases from J, with 20 bases between. The length of the CDR3 is 16 residues. In nucleotides, the CDR3 is TGTGCCAGCAGTCCGCCCGGGCTAGTGTGGGGCAATGAGCAGTTCTTC. It yields the protein CASSPPGLVWGNEQFF.

This clonotype has just a few counts. The junction shows a germline mismatch at one end, possibly a read error. The chain is built from TRBV7-3 and TRBJ2-1, with 8 nucleotides matching TRBD2. CDR1 is SGHTA and CDR2 is FQGTGA in the germline V gene. The CDR3 consists of 15 residues. CDR3 nucleotide sequence: TGTGCCAGCAGCCTCAGCGGGGGAAACTACAAAGAGCAGTTCTTC. As protein: CASSLSGGNYKEQFF.

CDR3 amino acids: CASTKTGYVAYEQYF. In DNA form, the CDR3 reads TGTGCCAGCACCAAGACAGGCTATGTAGCCTACGAGCAGTACTTC. The chain has TRBV12-3 or TRBV12-4 and TRBJ2-7, with D maybe TRBD1 (6 bases). The CDR3 is made up of 15 amino acids. V lost 7 bases to trimming and J lost 2 bases, with 18 bases between them.

The CDR3 spells CSARGPGQASYNSPLHF. The CDR3 coding sequence is TGCAGTGCTAGAGGCCCCGGACAGGCCTCCTATAATTCACCCCTCCACTTT. The chain links TRBV20-1 to TRBJ1-6, with TRBD1 identical over 7 bases. Germline assignment: CDR1 DFQATT and CDR2 SNEGSKA (reference sequence). The CDR3 covers 17 residues. V lost 1 base and J lost 0; bases outside the gene matches: 6.